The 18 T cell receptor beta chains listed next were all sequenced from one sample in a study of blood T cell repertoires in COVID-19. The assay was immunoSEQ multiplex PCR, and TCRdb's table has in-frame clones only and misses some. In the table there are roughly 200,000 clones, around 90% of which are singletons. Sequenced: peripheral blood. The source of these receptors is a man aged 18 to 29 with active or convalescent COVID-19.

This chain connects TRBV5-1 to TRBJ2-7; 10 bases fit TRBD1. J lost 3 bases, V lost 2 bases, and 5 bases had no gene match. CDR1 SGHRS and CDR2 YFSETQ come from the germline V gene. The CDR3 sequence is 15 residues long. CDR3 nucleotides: TGCGCCAGCAGCTTACCGGGACAGGGGCACTACGAGCAGTACTTC. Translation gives CASSLPGQGHYEQYF.

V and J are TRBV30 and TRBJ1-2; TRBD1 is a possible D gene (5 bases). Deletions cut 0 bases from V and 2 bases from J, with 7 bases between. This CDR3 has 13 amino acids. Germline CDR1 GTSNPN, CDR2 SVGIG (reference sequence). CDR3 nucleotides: TGTGCCTGGAGTGTAAAGGGGAACTATGGCTACACCTTC. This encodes CAWSVKGNYGYTF.

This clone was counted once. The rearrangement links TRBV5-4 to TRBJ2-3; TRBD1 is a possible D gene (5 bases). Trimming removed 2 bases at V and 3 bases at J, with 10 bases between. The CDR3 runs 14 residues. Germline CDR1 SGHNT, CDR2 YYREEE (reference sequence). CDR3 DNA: TGTGCCAGCAGCTTCCAGGGCTCGACAGATACGCAGTATTTT. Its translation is CASSFQGSTDTQYF.

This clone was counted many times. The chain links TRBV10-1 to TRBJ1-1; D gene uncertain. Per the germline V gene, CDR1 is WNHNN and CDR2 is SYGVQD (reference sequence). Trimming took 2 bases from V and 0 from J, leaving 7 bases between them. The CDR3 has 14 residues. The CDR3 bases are TGCGCCAGCAGTGAGACAGACATGAACACTGAAGCTTTCTTT. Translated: CASSETDMNTEAFF.

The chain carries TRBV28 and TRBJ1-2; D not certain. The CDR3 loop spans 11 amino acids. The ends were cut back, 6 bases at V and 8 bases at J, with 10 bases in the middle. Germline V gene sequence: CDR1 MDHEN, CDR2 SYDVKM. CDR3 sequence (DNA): TGTGCCAGCAGCTTCGTGCGGGGCTACACCTTC. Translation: CASSFVRGYTF.

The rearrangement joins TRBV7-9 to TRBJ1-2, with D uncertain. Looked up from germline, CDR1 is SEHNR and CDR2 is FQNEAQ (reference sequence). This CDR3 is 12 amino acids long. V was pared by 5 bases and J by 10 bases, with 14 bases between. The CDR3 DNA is TGTGCCAGCAGCCAGGATATCGTTGTCTACACCTTC. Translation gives CASSQDIVVYTF.

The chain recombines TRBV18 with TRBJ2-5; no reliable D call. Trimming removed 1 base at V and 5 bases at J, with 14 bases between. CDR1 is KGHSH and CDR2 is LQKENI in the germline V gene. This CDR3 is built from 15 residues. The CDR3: CASSPLAGDVETQYF. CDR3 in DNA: TGTGCCAGCTCACCACTGGCAGGCGACGTGGAGACCCAGTACTTC.

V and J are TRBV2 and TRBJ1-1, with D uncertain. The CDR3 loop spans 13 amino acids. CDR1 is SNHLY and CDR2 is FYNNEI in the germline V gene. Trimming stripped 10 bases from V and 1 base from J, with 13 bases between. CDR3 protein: CATVRFENTEAFF. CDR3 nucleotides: TGTGCCACCGTGAGGTTCGAGAACACTGAAGCTTTCTTT.

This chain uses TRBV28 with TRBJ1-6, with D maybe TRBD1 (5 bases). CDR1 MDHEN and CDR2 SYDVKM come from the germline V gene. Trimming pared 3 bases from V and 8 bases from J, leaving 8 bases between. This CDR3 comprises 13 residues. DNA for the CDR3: TGTGCCAGCAGTTTCTGGGGGGATTCACCCCTCCACTTT. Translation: CASSFWGDSPLHF.

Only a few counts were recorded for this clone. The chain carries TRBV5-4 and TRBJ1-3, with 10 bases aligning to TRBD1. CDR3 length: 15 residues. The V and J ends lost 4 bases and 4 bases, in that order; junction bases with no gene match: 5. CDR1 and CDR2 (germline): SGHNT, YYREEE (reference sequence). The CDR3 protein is CASSLDRGTGNTIYF. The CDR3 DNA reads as TGTGCCAGCAGCCTGGACAGGGGGACCGGAAACACCATATATTTT.

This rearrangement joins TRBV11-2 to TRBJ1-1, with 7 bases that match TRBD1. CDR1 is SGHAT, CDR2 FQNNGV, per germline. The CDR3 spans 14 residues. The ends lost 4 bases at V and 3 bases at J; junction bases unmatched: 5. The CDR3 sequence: CASSYRDSDTEAFF. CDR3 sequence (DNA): TGTGCCAGCAGCTACCGGGACAGTGACACTGAAGCTTTCTTT.

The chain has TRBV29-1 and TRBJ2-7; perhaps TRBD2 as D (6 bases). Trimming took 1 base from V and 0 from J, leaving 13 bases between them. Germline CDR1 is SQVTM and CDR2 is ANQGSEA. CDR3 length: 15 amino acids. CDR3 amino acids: CSVEGRHGSSYEQYF. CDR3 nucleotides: TGCAGCGTTGAAGGACGGCACGGGAGCTCCTACGAGCAGTACTTC.

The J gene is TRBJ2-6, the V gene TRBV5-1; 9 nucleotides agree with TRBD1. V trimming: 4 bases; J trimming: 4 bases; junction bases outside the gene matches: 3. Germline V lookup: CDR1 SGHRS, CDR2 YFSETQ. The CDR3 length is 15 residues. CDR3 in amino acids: CASSVTGGGANVLTF. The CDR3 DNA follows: TGCGCCAGCAGCGTAACAGGGGGCGGGGCCAACGTCCTGACTTTC.

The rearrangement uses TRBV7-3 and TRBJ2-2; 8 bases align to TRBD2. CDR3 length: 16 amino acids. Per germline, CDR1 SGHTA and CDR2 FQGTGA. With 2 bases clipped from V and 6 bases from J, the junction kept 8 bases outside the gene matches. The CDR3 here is CASSLDGGRSPGELFF. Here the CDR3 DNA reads TGTGCCAGCAGCTTAGATGGCGGGAGGAGCCCCGGGGAGCTGTTTTTT. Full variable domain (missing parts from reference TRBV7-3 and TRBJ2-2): GAGVSQTPSNKVTEKGKYVELRCDPISGHTALYWYRQSLGQGPEFLIYFQGTGAADDSGLPNDRFFAVRPEGSVSTLKIQRTERGDSAVYLCASSLDGGRSPGELFFGEGSRLTVL.

The CDR3 DNA reads TGTGCCACCAGTGGCAGATCAGACACCGGGGAGCTGTTTTTT. Protein: CATSGRSDTGELFF. The V and J genes are TRBV24-1 and TRBJ2-2; no reliable D call. The CDR3 extends over 14 amino acids. Germline values: CDR1 KGHDR, CDR2 SFDVKD. V lost 5 bases and J 3 bases, leaving 9 bases between the germline ends.

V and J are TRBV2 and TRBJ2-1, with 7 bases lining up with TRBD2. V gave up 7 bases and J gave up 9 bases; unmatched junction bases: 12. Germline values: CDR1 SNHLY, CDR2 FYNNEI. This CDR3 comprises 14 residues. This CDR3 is CASTWGAGAAEQFF. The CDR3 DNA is TGTGCCAGCACCTGGGGTGCGGGAGCAGCTGAGCAGTTCTTC.

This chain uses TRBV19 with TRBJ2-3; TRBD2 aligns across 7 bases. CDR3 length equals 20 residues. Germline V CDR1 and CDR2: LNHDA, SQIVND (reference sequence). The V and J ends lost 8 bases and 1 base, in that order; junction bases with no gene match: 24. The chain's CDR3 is CASGRGFGGSEMLGTDTQYF. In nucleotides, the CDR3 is TGTGCCAGTGGGAGAGGATTTGGCGGGAGTGAAATGTTGGGCACAGATACGCAGTATTTT.

CDR3 DNA: TGTGCCAGCAGTGCCGTCGGGACAGGGATGAACAATGAGCAGTTCTTC. Residues: CASSAVGTGMNNEQFF. The chain recombines TRBV6-1 with TRBJ2-1, with 9 bases identical to TRBD1. The CDR3 contains 16 residues. Trimming at V came to 4 bases and at J to 5 bases, leaving 9 bases not matched to a gene. The germline gives CDR1 MNHNS, CDR2 SASEGT.